Below are 32 T cell receptor beta chains sequenced from a single sample in a study of blood T cell repertoires in COVID-19. The data were produced by immunoSEQ multiplex PCR, yet TCRdb's version contains in-frame clones alone and is incomplete. The sample lists about 120,000 clones, approximately 91% occurring once. Material for sequencing was peripheral blood. The receptors shown here come from a woman in her 70s who had recovered from COVID-19.

This sequence joins TRBV5-4 and TRBJ2-1, with 9 bases matching TRBD2. The germline V gene has CDR1 SGHNT and CDR2 YYREEE (reference sequence). This CDR3 spans 16 amino acids. V was pared by 4 bases and J by 7 bases, with 12 bases of the junction left unmatched. CDR3 nucleotides: TGTGCCAGCAGCCCGCGGGGGGGCCGCAATCGGAATGAGCAGTTCTTC. Encoded protein: CASSPRGGRNRNEQFF.

This clone was seen only a few times. The V and J genes are TRBV27 and TRBJ2-3; a possible D gene is TRBD2 (6 bases). The CDR3 contains 15 residues. Germline loops: CDR1 MNHEY, CDR2 SMNVEV (reference sequence). Trimming pared 0 bases from V and 4 bases from J, leaving 11 bases between. The CDR3 bases are TGTGCCAGCAGTTTATCGACTAGAGGGGCAGATACGCAGTATTTT. This sequence encodes CASSLSTRGADTQYF.

The chain links TRBV4-2 to TRBJ2-1, with TRBD1 matching over 10 bases. Trimming at V came to 5 bases and at J to 8 bases, leaving 6 bases not matched to a gene. The CDR3 runs 14 residues. Germline V gene sequence: CDR1 LGHNA, CDR2 YNFKEQ. The CDR3 region is CASSKTGGRDEQFF. The CDR3 DNA sequence: TGTGCCAGCAGCAAGACAGGGGGCCGGGATGAGCAGTTCTTC.

The chain employs TRBV5-1 and TRBJ2-3; tentative D call: TRBD1 (5 bases). V lost 4 bases, J lost 5 bases, and 17 bases lay in between. CDR3 size: 15 residues. Per germline, CDR1 SGHRS and CDR2 YFSETQ. CDR3 loop: CASSPSGGAGDTQYF. Here the CDR3 DNA reads TGCGCCAGCAGCCCGTCGGGTGGGGCAGGAGATACGCAGTATTTT. The entire variable domain, with the rest obtained from reference TRBV5-1 and TRBJ2-3, is as follows: KAGVTQTPRYLIKTRGQQVTLSCSPISGHRSVSWYQQTPGQGLQFLFEYFSETQRNKGNFPGRFSGRQFSNSRSEMNVSTLELGDSALYLCASSPSGGAGDTQYFGPGTRLTVL.

The rearrangement links TRBV5-8 to TRBJ2-3; 7 positions match TRBD1. V trimming: 3 bases; J trimming: 2 bases; junction bases outside the gene matches: 9. Germline CDR1 and CDR2: SGHTS and YDEGEE. The length of the CDR3 is 16 residues. The CDR3 DNA follows: TGTGCCAGCAGCTCGGCGCAAGGGGGCACCACAGATACGCAGTATTTT. Translated: CASSSAQGGTTDTQYF.

This clone was seen just once. The chain uses TRBV19 and TRBJ1-6; 9 nucleotides agree with TRBD1. CDR1 is LNHDA and CDR2 is SQIVND in the germline V gene (reference sequence). V shed 7 bases and J 9 bases; nucleotides not matched to a gene: 7. This CDR3 is 14 amino acids long. Here the CDR3 reads CASTLGQGPSPLHF. CDR3 nucleotide sequence: TGTGCCAGTACCCTGGGACAGGGACCTTCACCCCTCCACTTT.

This rearrangement joins TRBV7-6 to TRBJ1-3; no firm D call. V was trimmed by 5 bases and J by 0 bases, leaving 20 bases between them. CDR1 and CDR2 from the germline V gene are SGHVS and FNYEAQ. The CDR3 spans 18 residues. CDR3 DNA: TGTGCCAGCAGCCCAATTCCTGGAGGCAGAAGCTCTGGAAACACCATATATTTT. Protein sequence: CASSPIPGGRSSGNTIYF.

This rearrangement joins TRBV6-6 to TRBJ2-7; 9 bases align to TRBD2. V lost 4 bases, J lost 3 bases, and 4 bases stayed unmatched. Germline CDR1 is MNHNY and CDR2 is SVGAGI (reference sequence). This CDR3 has 14 residues. Here the CDR3 DNA reads TGTGCCAGCAGTTCTAGCGGGGTTAACTACGAGCAGTACTTC. Its protein is CASSSSGVNYEQYF.

The chain employs TRBV4-1 and TRBJ1-4; 7 positions match TRBD1. This CDR3 is built from 15 residues. In germline, CDR1 is MGHRA, CDR2 YSYEKL. Trimming took 0 bases from V and 8 from J; bases not matched to a gene: 6. CDR3 region: CASSQERGPGEKLFF. In DNA, the CDR3 is TGCGCCAGCAGCCAAGAAAGGGGGCCGGGGGAAAAACTGTTTTTT.

The gene calls are TRBV2 and TRBJ2-2, with 8 positions matching TRBD2. Germline lookup yields CDR1 SNHLY and CDR2 FYNNEI. The CDR3 spans 16 residues. The V segment lost 7 bases and the J segment 6 bases; nucleotides outside the gene matches: 13. DNA for the CDR3: TGTGCCAGCACCCAACTCGGGGGGGGTATATCCGGGGAGCTGTTTTTT. It codes for CASTQLGGGISGELFF.

This clone was counted at least ten times. The rearrangement uses TRBV5-8 and TRBJ1-1; maybe TRBD1 (5 bases). Trimming removed 2 bases at V and 1 base at J, with 15 bases between. Germline V gene sequence: CDR1 SGHTS, CDR2 YDEGEE. The CDR3 extends over 16 amino acids. This CDR3 reads CASSFRSSGRNTEAFF. DNA for the CDR3: TGTGCCAGCAGCTTTCGTTCCTCAGGGCGGAACACTGAAGCTTTCTTT.

The V call is TRBV28, the J call TRBJ2-7; a weak D match, TRBD1 (6 bases). Trimming removed 8 bases from V and 6 bases from J, with 20 bases in between. Germline V lookup: CDR1 MDHEN, CDR2 SYDVKM. This CDR3 has 14 residues. As DNA, the CDR3 is TGTGCCAGCCTATCACCCACAGGGATGGTCGAGCAGTACTTC. It is translated as CASLSPTGMVEQYF.

The V and J genes are TRBV19 and TRBJ2-5; D call uncertain. Per the germline V gene, CDR1 is LNHDA and CDR2 is SQIVND (reference sequence). The CDR3 covers 13 residues. Trimming stripped 0 bases from V and 4 bases from J, with 6 bases between. The chain's CDR3 is CASSIDAVETQYF. As DNA, the CDR3 is TGTGCCAGTAGTATAGACGCAGTAGAGACCCAGTACTTC.

This clone was observed a few times. The chain couples TRBV3-1 (or the pseudogene TRBV3-2) to TRBJ2-2, with a tentative D call TRBD2 (5 bases). CDR1 and CDR2 from the germline V gene are LGHDT and YNNKEL (reference sequence). This CDR3 spans 18 amino acids. With 4 bases removed from V and 0 bases from J, the gap between germline ends came to 18 bases. The CDR3 protein is CASSRNPGLTTNTGELFF. As DNA, the CDR3 is TGTGCCAGCAGCCGAAACCCGGGATTAACTACGAACACCGGGGAGCTGTTTTTT.

The gene calls are TRBV14 and TRBJ2-3, with 12 positions matching TRBD2. The V gene end was trimmed by 5 bases and the J gene end by 3 bases; junction bases not matched to a gene: 9. This CDR3 has 17 amino acids. Germline CDR1 reads SGHDN; CDR2 reads FVKESK. DNA for the CDR3: TGTGCCAGCAGCTCTCTAGGCCTAGCGGGAGGGACAGATACGCAGTATTTT. Translated: CASSSLGLAGGTDTQYF.

For the CDR3, the DNA is TGCGCCAGCAGCTTCGGCCAGGGGGCCCTCTACGAGCAGTACTTC. Amino acid sequence: CASSFGQGALYEQYF. The chain has TRBV5-1 and TRBJ2-7; TRBD1 matches at 8 bases. V was clipped by 2 bases and J by 3 bases; unmatched bases: 7. The CDR3 sequence is 15 residues long. Per the germline V gene, CDR1 is SGHRS and CDR2 is YFSETQ.

The genes are TRBV12-3 or TRBV12-4 and TRBJ1-2; 7 bases are shared with TRBD1. There are 13 residues in the CDR3. The junction had 2 bases not matched to a gene; V was cut back by 6 bases and J by 1 base. The CDR3 sequence is CASRGDSNYGYTF. CDR3 sequence (DNA): TGTGCCAGCAGAGGGGACAGTAACTATGGCTACACCTTC.

The rearrangement uses TRBV20-1 and TRBJ1-1; D is possibly TRBD1 (5 bases). The V gene lost 3 bases and the J gene lost 7 bases, with 18 bases spanning the gap. Germline assignment: CDR1 DFQATT and CDR2 SNEGSKA (reference sequence). The CDR3 runs 14 residues. This CDR3 reads CSASSGGKGVEAFF. The CDR3 coding sequence is TGCAGTGCTAGTTCGGGGGGAAAGGGCGTTGAAGCTTTCTTT.

This clone was counted only a few times. The chain is built from TRBV7-3 and TRBJ1-1, with D uncertain. CDR3 length: 13 residues. Per the germline V gene, CDR1 is SGHTA and CDR2 is FQGTGA. With 1 base removed from V and 4 bases from J, the gap between germline ends came to 7 bases. CDR3 DNA: TGTGCCAGCAGCTTAATGGGGAGCACTGAAGCTTTCTTT. Protein product: CASSLMGSTEAFF.

The DNA for the CDR3 is TGCAGCGTTGCTCCTATGGCCGGGGAGCTGTTTTTT. Its protein is CSVAPMAGELFF. The chain is built from TRBV29-1 and TRBJ2-2; no reliable D call. This CDR3 has 12 amino acids. Germline V gives CDR1 SQVTM, CDR2 ANQGSEA. The V end lost 4 bases, the J end lost 6 bases, and 9 bases lay between the germline ends.

The chain recombines TRBV5-1 with TRBJ2-5; 7 bases match TRBD2. The CDR3 runs to 15 residues. After removal of 3 bases from V and 5 bases from J, the junction contained 10 bases not matched to a gene. CDR1 and CDR2 from the germline V gene are SGHRS and YFSETQ. CDR3 nucleotide sequence: TGCGCCAGCAGCTGGAGACTAGCTGGGGGGGAGACCCAGTACTTC. Translating gives CASSWRLAGGETQYF.

This chain joins TRBV7-2 and TRBJ1-2; no clear D gene. Germline loops: CDR1 SGHTA, CDR2 FQGNSA. This CDR3 has 14 amino acids. V was shortened by 7 bases and J by 4 bases, with 16 bases between the two germline ends. The CDR3 region is CASNPEPELYGYTF. Here the CDR3 DNA reads TGTGCCAGCAACCCCGAGCCGGAGCTCTATGGCTACACCTTC.

The V and J genes are TRBV9 and TRBJ1-1; D may be TRBD1 (6 bases). V was trimmed by 2 bases and J by 6 bases, leaving 17 bases between them. Germline V gives CDR1 SGDLS, CDR2 YYNGEE. The CDR3 length is 15 residues. CDR3 sequence: CASSVAPQGGPEAFF. The CDR3 nucleotides read TGTGCCAGCAGCGTCGCTCCACAGGGTGGGCCTGAAGCTTTCTTT. The whole variable domain, filled in from reference TRBV9 and TRBJ1-1, reads DSGVTQTPKHLITATGQRVTLRCSPRSGDLSVYWYQQSLDQGLQFLIQYYNGEERAKGNILERFSAQQFPDLHSELNLSSLELGDSALYFCASSVAPQGGPEAFFGQGTRLTVV.

This sequence joins TRBV6-2 or TRBV6-3 and TRBJ2-2; 10 nucleotides match TRBD1. The junction had 4 bases not matched to a gene; V was cut back by 5 bases and J by 4 bases. Germline assignment: CDR1 MNHEY and CDR2 SVGEGT. CDR3 length equals 15 residues. CDR3 amino acids: CASSDRGRATGELFF. The DNA for the CDR3 is TGTGCCAGCAGTGACAGGGGGCGGGCCACCGGGGAGCTGTTTTTT.

The chain carries TRBV5-6 and TRBJ2-7; 8 bases map to TRBD1. From germline, CDR1 is SGHDT and CDR2 YYEEEE. This CDR3 region has 14 residues. The ends lost 1 base at V and 7 bases at J; junction bases unmatched: 7. CDR3 in DNA: TGTGCCAGCAGCTTGAGGCAGGGGGCGGGGGAGCAGTACTTC. Protein: CASSLRQGAGEQYF. Full variable domain (rest looked up from reference TRBV5-6 and TRBJ2-7): DAGVTQSPTHLIKTRGQQVTLRCSPKSGHDTVSWYQQALGQGPQFIFQYYEEEERQRGNFPDRFSGHQFPNYSSELNVNALLLGDSALYLCASSLRQGAGEQYFGPGTRLTVT.

The V gene is TRBV6-5, the J gene TRBJ2-1; D is unclear. CDR3 size: 13 residues. Trimming shortened V by 7 bases and J by 6 bases, and 13 bases separated the two germline ends. Germline CDR1 and CDR2: MNHEY and SVGAGI. This chain's CDR3 is CASTLSIGNEQFF. In DNA form, the CDR3 reads TGTGCCAGCACCCTTTCGATCGGCAATGAGCAGTTCTTC.

The chain is built from TRBV25-1 and TRBJ2-7, with D tentatively TRBD1 (5 bases). CDR3 length: 13 residues. Trimming cost V 5 bases and J 7 bases, with 15 bases left between them. Germline CDR1 is MGHDK and CDR2 is SYGVNS. This CDR3 is CASSPRQLEEQYF. As DNA, the CDR3 is TGTGCCAGCAGTCCGCGACAGCTCGAGGAGCAGTACTTC.

The chain uses TRBV29-1 and TRBJ2-2, with unresolved D. CDR1 SQVTM and CDR2 ANQGSEA come from the germline V gene. Deletions cut 5 bases from V and 8 bases from J, with 12 bases between. CDR3 length equals 12 residues. CDR3 protein: CSVSTPGGELFF. The CDR3 DNA follows: TGCAGCGTTTCGACTCCTGGAGGGGAGCTGTTTTTT.

The V gene is TRBV4-3, the J gene TRBJ2-7, with 7 nucleotides matching TRBD2. Germline V gene sequence: CDR1 LGHNA, CDR2 YSLEER. The CDR3 consists of 16 residues. J was trimmed by 2 bases and V by 4 bases; bases with no gene match: 11. CDR3 sequence: CASSPSSLAAAYEQYF. CDR3 DNA: TGCGCCAGCAGCCCCTCCTCGCTAGCGGCTGCCTACGAGCAGTACTTC.

V usage is TRBV3-1 (or the pseudogene TRBV3-2) and J usage is TRBJ1-3; the D is unclear. CDR1 is LGHDT and CDR2 is YNNKEL in the germline V gene (reference sequence). The CDR3 runs 13 residues. The V and J ends lost 6 bases and 0 bases respectively, with 6 bases between them. The CDR3 protein is CASSSLSGNTIYF. The CDR3 DNA is TGTGCCAGCAGTTCCCTCTCTGGAAACACCATATATTTT.

The chain couples TRBV18 to TRBJ2-7; 12 positions match TRBD2. Germline loops: CDR1 KGHSH, CDR2 LQKENI. J lost 4 bases, V lost 6 bases, and 4 bases had no gene match. The CDR3 covers 14 residues. Here the CDR3 DNA reads TGTGCCAGCTCGCCGACTAGCGGGGGATACGAGCAGTACTTC. This gives the protein CASSPTSGGYEQYF.

Note on this clone: Sequence at one end of the junction differs from germline and may be a read error. The chain combines TRBV7-2 with TRBJ2-3; 12 positions match TRBD2. The CDR3 length is 17 residues. Germline V gene sequence: CDR1 SGHTA, CDR2 FQGNSA. The CDR3 DNA reads as TGTGCCAGCAGCCTAGCGCGGCTAGCGGGGGGGACAGATACGCAGTATTTT. This encodes CASSLARLAGGTDTQYF.